This passage covers 22 T cell receptor beta chains from one sample sequenced in a study of shared clonotypes between healthy human individuals. Here immunoSEQ multiplex PCR was the method, and the copy in TCRdb shows in-frame clones only, minus some. The table shows 2 million to 2.5 million clones, with nearly 97% occurring only once. Sequences were obtained from naive CD4+ T cells sorted from blood. The subset is: CD45RA+ positively selected. These receptors came from a man aged 18 to 35 in good health.

This chain links TRBV7-2 with TRBJ2-7; TRBD2 matches 12 bases. V trimming: 1 base; J trimming: 3 bases; junction bases outside the gene matches: 7. This CDR3 is 17 amino acids long. Germline V gene lookup returns CDR1 SGHTA and CDR2 FQGNSA. As DNA, the CDR3 is TGTGCCAGCAGCTTAGGGGTCAGACTAGCGGGGGTCTACGAGCAGTACTTC. Amino acid sequence: CASSLGVRLAGVYEQYF.

This sequence joins TRBV12-5 and TRBJ2-2, with 11 bases fitting TRBD2. V was pared by 2 bases and J by 10 bases, with 12 bases of the junction left unmatched. The CDR3 covers 17 residues. The germline CDR1 and CDR2 sequences are LGHNT and FRNRAP. The CDR3 nucleotides are TGTGCTAGTGGTTTGCTCGGACTAGCGGGTCTGACTTCGGAGCTGTTTTTT. Translation: CASGLLGLAGLTSELFF.

The J gene is TRBJ1-4, the V gene TRBV9, with 10 bases matching TRBD1. The V segment lost 3 bases and the J segment 6 bases; nucleotides outside the gene matches: 8. CDR1 and CDR2 from the germline V gene are SGDLS and YYNGEE. The CDR3 is made up of 16 amino acids. Written as DNA, the CDR3 is TGTGCCAGCAGCGCGAGGACCGGGACAGGGGATGAAAAACTGTTTTTT. It specifies CASSARTGTGDEKLFF.

The J gene is TRBJ1-3, the V gene TRBV19, with D perhaps TRBD1 (6 bases). V dropped 4 bases and J dropped 0 bases, with 16 bases sitting between them. The length of the CDR3 is 17 residues. CDR1 LNHDA and CDR2 SQIVND come from the germline V gene (reference sequence). CDR3 bases: TGTGCCAGTAGTAATTTCAAGACAGGTTCCTCTGGAAACACCATATATTTT. It is translated as CASSNFKTGSSGNTIYF.

The chain has TRBV30 and TRBJ1-5, with D perhaps TRBD1 (5 bases). V was shortened by 7 bases and J by 0 bases, with 10 bases between the two germline ends. The V gene's germline CDR1 is GTSNPN and CDR2 SVGIG (reference sequence). The CDR3 length is 13 residues. In DNA, the CDR3 is TGTGCCTCAGGCCAGGGTAGCAATCAGCCCCAGCATTTT. This translates into CASGQGSNQPQHF.

This chain joins TRBV25-1 and TRBJ2-1; 9 bases agree with TRBD1. Looked up from germline, CDR1 is MGHDK and CDR2 is SYGVNS. J lost 6 bases, V lost 6 bases, and 9 bases had no gene match. The CDR3 totals 15 residues. The DNA of the CDR3 is TGTGCCAGCAGCCGAACAGGGGGCGTATTCAATGAGCAGTTCTTC. It yields the protein CASSRTGGVFNEQFF.

V and J are TRBV5-4 and TRBJ2-5; TRBD2 agrees at 10 bases. V lost 2 bases, J lost 3 bases, and 13 bases stayed unmatched. The CDR3 totals 18 residues. Germline CDR1 and CDR2: SGHNT and YYREEE (reference sequence). DNA for the CDR3: TGTGCCAGCAGCTTTGGAGGCCTAGCGGGGGCCCTTAAAGAGACCCAGTACTTC. Its translation is CASSFGGLAGALKETQYF.

The chain joins TRBV4-1 to TRBJ2-5; 7 bases are a match to TRBD2. CDR1 MGHRA and CDR2 YSYEKL come from the germline V gene. V gave up 2 bases and J gave up 4 bases; unmatched junction bases: 10. CDR3 length equals 16 residues. CDR3 DNA: TGCGCCAGCAGCCAATACCCCGGGGGGTTGTTAGAGACCCAGTACTTC. Protein product: CASSQYPGGLLETQYF.

DNA of the CDR3: TGTGCCAGCAGTTTGGCAGCGATCTCCTACGAGCAGTACTTC. It specifies CASSLAAISYEQYF. This chain connects TRBV2 to TRBJ2-7; D remains unclear. The CDR3 length is 14 residues. The V gene's germline CDR1 is SNHLY and CDR2 FYNNEI. The V end lost 5 bases, the J end lost 0 bases, and 11 bases lay between the germline ends.

This chain uses TRBV7-2 with TRBJ2-3; 8 bases agree with TRBD1. V was pared by 7 bases and J by 2 bases, with 2 bases of the junction left unmatched. The CDR3 spans 13 residues. The V gene's germline CDR1 is SGHTA and CDR2 FQGNSA. CDR3 sequence reads: CASMTGVTDTQYF. The CDR3, as DNA: TGTGCCAGCATGACAGGGGTCACAGATACGCAGTATTTT.

This chain joins TRBV27 and TRBJ2-2; maybe TRBD2 (6 bases). V was shortened by 2 bases and J by 6 bases, with 16 bases between the two germline ends. The length of the CDR3 is 16 residues. Germline loops: CDR1 MNHEY, CDR2 SMNVEV (reference sequence). As DNA, the CDR3 is TGTGCCAGCAGTTTAGGGGTACTAGCTCTTGCCGGGGAGCTGTTTTTT. Protein product: CASSLGVLALAGELFF.

The chain carries TRBV28 and TRBJ1-2; a possible D gene is TRBD1 (5 bases). This CDR3 region has 13 residues. Germline CDR1 and CDR2: MDHEN and SYDVKM. Trimming took off 8 bases at V and 3 bases at J, with 13 bases between the two ends. As DNA, the CDR3 is TGTGCCAGCGGATTATTGACAGACTATGGCTACACCTTC. Protein: CASGLLTDYGYTF.

This chain connects TRBV2 to TRBJ2-3; maybe TRBD1 (6 bases). The CDR3 covers 15 residues. Germline V gene lookup returns CDR1 SNHLY and CDR2 FYNNEI. V shed 4 bases and J shed 5 bases, with 16 bases lying between them. The CDR3 nucleotides read TGTGCCAGCAGTGTAGGGGGACGTGGGGTAGATACGCAGTATTTT. Amino acid sequence: CASSVGGRGVDTQYF.

This sequence joins TRBV5-6 and TRBJ2-7; D is perhaps TRBD2 (6 bases). Trimming left V 1 base short and J 6 bases short, with 11 bases between. CDR3 length: 13 amino acids. Germline CDR1 is SGHDT and CDR2 is YYEEEE. The CDR3 loop is CASSLWQGGEQYF. Written as DNA, the CDR3 is TGTGCCAGCAGCTTGTGGCAGGGAGGCGAGCAGTACTTC. The entire variable domain, with the rest obtained from reference TRBV5-6 and TRBJ2-7, is as follows: DAGVTQSPTHLIKTRGQQVTLRCSPKSGHDTVSWYQQALGQGPQFIFQYYEEEERQRGNFPDRFSGHQFPNYSSELNVNALLLGDSALYLCASSLWQGGEQYFGPGTRLTVT.

This rearrangement joins TRBV7-9 to TRBJ1-1, with D unclear. The CDR3 totals 15 residues. Per germline, CDR1 SEHNR and CDR2 FQNEAQ (reference sequence). Trimming removed 1 base at V and 0 bases at J, with 9 bases between. The CDR3, as DNA: TGTGCCAGCAGCTTAGGTGGAGGATTGAACACTGAAGCTTTCTTT. As protein: CASSLGGGLNTEAFF.

This chain joins TRBV5-1 and TRBJ2-7; perhaps TRBD2 as D (5 bases). The CDR3 spans 15 residues. The germline V gene has CDR1 SGHRS and CDR2 YFSETQ. V was cut by 0 bases and J by 1 base, with 11 bases left in between. As DNA, the CDR3 is TGCGCCAGCAGCTTGGAGGGTCGAGGGTCCTACGAGCAGTACTTC. It translates to CASSLEGRGSYEQYF.

J is TRBJ2-4 and V is TRBV7-8, with D perhaps TRBD1 (5 bases). Trimming took off 2 bases at V and 0 bases at J, with 11 bases between the two ends. Germline lookup yields CDR1 SGHVS and CDR2 FQNEAQ. The CDR3 totals 16 residues. CDR3 amino acids: CASSLFKTVAKNIQYF. CDR3 nucleotides: TGTGCCAGCAGCTTATTTAAGACAGTAGCCAAAAACATTCAGTACTTC.

The chain joins TRBV4-1 to TRBJ1-5; maybe TRBD1 (5 bases). This CDR3 has 17 residues. The germline V and J ends were trimmed by 1 base and 3 bases, with 16 bases remaining between them. The germline CDR1 and CDR2 sequences are MGHRA and YSYEKL. The CDR3 nucleotides read TGCGCCAGCAGCCAAGCATCCGCAGGGACTCTCAATCAGCCCCAGCATTTT. This encodes CASSQASAGTLNQPQHF.

This chain connects TRBV5-1 to TRBJ2-5; D is perhaps TRBD1 (6 bases). Germline assignment: CDR1 SGHRS and CDR2 YFSETQ. CDR3 length: 15 residues. With 4 bases removed from V and 5 bases from J, the gap between germline ends came to 18 bases. This CDR3 is CASSRGTTESETQYF. The CDR3 DNA reads TGCGCCAGCAGCCGAGGGACAACTGAGAGTGAGACCCAGTACTTC.

Here the CDR3 DNA reads TGTGCCTGGAGTTACGGGACTAGCGGGAAGGGTGAGCAGTTCTTC. This translates into CAWSYGTSGKGEQFF. The chain combines TRBV30 with TRBJ2-1; 13 bases align to TRBD2. Germline loops: CDR1 GTSNPN, CDR2 SVGIG (reference sequence). Germline trimming cut 2 bases from V and 9 bases from J; bases unmatched to any gene: 7. The CDR3 sequence is 15 residues long.

The chain joins TRBV5-6 to TRBJ2-5; 13 nucleotides line up with TRBD2. The germline V gene has CDR1 SGHDT and CDR2 YYEEEE. The CDR3 runs to 17 residues. Germline trimming cut 2 bases from V and 1 base from J; bases unmatched to any gene: 5. DNA of the CDR3: TGTGCCAGCAGCTTAGGACTAGCGGGAGCCCTCCAAGAGACCCAGTACTTC. Its protein product is CASSLGLAGALQETQYF.

The genes are TRBV6-1 and TRBJ1-4; possibly TRBD1 for D (5 bases). Germline V gene data show CDR1 as MNHNS and CDR2 as SASEGT. V lost 4 bases and J 8 bases, leaving 17 bases between the germline ends. The CDR3 extends over 15 amino acids. CDR3 DNA: TGTGCCAGCAGTGCTTGGACAACCCGGGGAGAAAAACTGTTTTTT. Protein product: CASSAWTTRGEKLFF.